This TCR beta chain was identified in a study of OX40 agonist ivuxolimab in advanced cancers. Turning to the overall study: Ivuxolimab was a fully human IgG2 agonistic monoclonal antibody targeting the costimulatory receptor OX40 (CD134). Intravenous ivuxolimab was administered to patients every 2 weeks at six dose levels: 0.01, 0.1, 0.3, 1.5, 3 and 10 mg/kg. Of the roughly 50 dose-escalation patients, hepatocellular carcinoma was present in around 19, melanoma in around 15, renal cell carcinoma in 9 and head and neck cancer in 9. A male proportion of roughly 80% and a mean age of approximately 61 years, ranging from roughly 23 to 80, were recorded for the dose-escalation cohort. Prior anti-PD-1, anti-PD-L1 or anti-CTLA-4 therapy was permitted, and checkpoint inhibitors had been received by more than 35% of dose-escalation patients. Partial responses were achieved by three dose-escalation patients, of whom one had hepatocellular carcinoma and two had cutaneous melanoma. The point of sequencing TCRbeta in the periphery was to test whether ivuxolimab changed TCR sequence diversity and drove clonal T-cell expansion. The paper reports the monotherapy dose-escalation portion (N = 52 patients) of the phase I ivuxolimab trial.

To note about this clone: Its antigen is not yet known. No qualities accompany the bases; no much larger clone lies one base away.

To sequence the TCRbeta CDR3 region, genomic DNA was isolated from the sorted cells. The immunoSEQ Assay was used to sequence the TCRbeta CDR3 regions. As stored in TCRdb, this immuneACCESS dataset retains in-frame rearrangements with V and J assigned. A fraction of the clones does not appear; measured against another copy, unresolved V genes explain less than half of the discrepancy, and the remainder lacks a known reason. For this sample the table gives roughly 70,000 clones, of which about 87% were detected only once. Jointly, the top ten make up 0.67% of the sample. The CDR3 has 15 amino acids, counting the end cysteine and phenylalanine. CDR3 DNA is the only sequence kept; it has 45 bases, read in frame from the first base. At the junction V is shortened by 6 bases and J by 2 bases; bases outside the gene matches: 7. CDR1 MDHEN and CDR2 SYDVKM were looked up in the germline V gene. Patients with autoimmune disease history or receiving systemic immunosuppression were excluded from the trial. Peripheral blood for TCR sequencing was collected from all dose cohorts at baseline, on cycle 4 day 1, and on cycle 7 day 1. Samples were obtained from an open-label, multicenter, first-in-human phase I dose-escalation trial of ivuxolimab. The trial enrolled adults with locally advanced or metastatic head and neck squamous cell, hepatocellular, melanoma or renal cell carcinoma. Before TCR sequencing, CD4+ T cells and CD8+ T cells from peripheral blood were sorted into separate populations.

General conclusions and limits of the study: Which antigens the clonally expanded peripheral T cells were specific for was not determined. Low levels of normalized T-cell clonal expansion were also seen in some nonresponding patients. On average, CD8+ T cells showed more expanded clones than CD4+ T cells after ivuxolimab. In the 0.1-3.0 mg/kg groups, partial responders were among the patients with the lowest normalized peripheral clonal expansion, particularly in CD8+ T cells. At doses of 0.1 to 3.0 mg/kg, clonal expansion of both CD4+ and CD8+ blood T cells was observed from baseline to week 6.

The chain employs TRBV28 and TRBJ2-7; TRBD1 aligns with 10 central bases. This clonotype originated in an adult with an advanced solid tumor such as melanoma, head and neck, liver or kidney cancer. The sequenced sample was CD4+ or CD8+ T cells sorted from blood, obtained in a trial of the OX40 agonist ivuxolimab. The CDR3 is CASSPMGQGTYEQYF. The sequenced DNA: TGTGCCAGCAGCCCCATGGGACAGGGGACCTACGAGCAGTACTTC. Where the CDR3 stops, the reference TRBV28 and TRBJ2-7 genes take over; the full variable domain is DVKVTQSSRYLVKRTGEKVFLECVQDMDHENMFWYRQDPGLGLRLIYFSYDVKMKEKGDIPEGYSVSREKKERFSLILESASTNQTSMYLCASSPMGQGTYEQYFGPGTRLTVT.